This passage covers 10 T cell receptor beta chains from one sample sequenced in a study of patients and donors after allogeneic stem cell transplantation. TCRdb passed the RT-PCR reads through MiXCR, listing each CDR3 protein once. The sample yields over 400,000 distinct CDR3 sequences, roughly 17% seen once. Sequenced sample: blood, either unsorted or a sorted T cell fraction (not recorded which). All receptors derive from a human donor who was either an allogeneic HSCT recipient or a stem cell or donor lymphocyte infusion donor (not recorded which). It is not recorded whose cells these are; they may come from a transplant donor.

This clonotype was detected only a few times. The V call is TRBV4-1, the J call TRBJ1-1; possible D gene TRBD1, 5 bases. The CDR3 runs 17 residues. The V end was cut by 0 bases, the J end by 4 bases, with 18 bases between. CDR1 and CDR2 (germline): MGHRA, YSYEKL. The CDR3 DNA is TGCGCCAGCAGCCAAGAGTTGGCCCCCAGGAGGGGCACTGAAGCTTTCTTT. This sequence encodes CASSQELAPRRGTEAFF.

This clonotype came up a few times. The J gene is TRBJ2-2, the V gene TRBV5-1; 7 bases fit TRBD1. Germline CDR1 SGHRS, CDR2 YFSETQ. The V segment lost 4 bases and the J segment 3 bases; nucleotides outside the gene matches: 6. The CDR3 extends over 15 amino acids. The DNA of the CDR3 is TGCGCCAGCAGCGGGAGACAGGGCCACACCGGGGAGCTGTTTTTT. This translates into CASSGRQGHTGELFF. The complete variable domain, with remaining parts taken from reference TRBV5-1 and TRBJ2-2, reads KAGVTQTPRYLIKTRGQQVTLSCSPISGHRSVSWYQQTPGQGLQFLFEYFSETQRNKGNFPGRFSGRQFSNSRSEMNVSTLELGDSALYLCASSGRQGHTGELFFGEGSRLTVL.

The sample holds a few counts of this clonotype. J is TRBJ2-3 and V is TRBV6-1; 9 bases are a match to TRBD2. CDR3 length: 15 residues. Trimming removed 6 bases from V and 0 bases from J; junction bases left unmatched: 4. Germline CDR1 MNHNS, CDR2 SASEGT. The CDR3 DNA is TGTGCCAGCAGGCTGACTAGCGGTAGCACAGATACGCAGTATTTT. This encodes CASRLTSGSTDTQYF.

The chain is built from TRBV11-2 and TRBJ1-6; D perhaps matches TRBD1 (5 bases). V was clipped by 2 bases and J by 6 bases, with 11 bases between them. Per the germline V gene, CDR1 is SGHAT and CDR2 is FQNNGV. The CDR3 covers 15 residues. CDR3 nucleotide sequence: TGTGCCAGCAGCTTACGGGCAGGGAGTAATTCACCCCTCCACTTT. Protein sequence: CASSLRAGSNSPLHF.

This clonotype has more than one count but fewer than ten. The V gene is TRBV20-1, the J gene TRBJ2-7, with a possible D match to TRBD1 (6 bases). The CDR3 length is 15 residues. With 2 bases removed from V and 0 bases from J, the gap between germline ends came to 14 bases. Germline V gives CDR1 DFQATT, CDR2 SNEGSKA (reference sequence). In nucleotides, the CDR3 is TGCAGTGCTAGATTCGACAGGTTCAGCTCCTACGAGCAGTACTTC. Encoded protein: CSARFDRFSSYEQYF.

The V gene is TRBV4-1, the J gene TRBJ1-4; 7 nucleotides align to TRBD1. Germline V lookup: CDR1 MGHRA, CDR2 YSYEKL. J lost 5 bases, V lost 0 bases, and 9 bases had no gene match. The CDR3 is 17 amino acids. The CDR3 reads CASSQEVPIRGNEKLFF. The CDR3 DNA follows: TGCGCCAGCAGCCAAGAAGTCCCGATCAGGGGGAATGAAAAACTGTTTTTT.

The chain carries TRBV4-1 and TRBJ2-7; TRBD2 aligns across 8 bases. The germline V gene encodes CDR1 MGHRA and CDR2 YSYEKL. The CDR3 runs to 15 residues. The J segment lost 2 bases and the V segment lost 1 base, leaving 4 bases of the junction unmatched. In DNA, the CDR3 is TGCGCCAGCAGCCAAGCCAGCGGGAGAACCTACGAGCAGTACTTC. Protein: CASSQASGRTYEQYF.

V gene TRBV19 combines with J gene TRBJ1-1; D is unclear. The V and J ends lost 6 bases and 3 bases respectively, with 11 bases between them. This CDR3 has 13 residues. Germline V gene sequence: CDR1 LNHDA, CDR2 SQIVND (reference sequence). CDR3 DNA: TGTGCCAGTAGGACCTATGGGGACACTGAAGCTTTCTTT. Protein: CASRTYGDTEAFF.

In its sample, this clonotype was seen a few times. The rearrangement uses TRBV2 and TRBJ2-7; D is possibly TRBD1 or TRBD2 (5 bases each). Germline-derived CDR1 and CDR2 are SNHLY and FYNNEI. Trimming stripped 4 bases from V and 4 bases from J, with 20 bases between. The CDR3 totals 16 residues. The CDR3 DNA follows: TGTGCCAGCAGTGCGGGACCCCCGATCCAAGGGTACGAGCAGTACTTC. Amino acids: CASSAGPPIQGYEQYF.

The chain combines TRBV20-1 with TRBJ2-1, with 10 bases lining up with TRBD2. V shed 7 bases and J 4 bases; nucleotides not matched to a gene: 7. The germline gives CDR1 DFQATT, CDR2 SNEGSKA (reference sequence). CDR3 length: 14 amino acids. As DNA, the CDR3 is TGCAGTGTAAGGAGCGGGGGGGCGTACAATGAGCAGTTCTTC. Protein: CSVRSGGAYNEQFF.